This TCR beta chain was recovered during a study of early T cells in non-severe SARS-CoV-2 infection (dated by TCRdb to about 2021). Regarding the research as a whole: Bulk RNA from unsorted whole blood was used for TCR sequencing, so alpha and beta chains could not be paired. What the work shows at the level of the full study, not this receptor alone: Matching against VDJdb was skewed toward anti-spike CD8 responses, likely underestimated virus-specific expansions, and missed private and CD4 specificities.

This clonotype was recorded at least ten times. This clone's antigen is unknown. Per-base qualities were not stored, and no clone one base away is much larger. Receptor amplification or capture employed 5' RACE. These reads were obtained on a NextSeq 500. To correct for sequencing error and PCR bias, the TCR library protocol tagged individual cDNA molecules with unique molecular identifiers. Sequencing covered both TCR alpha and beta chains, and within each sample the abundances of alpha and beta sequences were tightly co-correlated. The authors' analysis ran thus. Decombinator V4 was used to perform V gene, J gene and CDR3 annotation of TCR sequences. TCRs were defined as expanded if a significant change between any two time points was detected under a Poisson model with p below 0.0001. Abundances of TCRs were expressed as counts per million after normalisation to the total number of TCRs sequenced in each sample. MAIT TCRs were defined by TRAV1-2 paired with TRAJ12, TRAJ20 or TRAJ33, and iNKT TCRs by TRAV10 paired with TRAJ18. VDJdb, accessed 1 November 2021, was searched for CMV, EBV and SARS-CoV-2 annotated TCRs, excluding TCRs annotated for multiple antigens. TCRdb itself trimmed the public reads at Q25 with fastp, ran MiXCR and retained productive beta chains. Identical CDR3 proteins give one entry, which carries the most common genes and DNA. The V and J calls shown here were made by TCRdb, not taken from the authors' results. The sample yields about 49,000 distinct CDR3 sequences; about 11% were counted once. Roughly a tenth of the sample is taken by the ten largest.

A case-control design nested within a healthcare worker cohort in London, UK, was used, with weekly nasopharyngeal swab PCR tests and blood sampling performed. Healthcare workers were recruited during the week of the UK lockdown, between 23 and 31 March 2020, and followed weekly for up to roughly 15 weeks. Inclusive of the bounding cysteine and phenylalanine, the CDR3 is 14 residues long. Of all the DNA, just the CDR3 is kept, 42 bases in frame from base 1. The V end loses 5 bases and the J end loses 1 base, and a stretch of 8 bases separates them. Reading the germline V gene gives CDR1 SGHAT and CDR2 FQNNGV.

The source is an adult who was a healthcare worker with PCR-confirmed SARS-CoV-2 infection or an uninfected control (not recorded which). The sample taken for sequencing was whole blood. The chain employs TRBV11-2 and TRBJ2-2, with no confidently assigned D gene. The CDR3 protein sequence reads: CASSPIQNTGELFF. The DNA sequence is TGTGCCAGCAGCCCGATACAGAACACCGGGGAGCTGTTTTTT. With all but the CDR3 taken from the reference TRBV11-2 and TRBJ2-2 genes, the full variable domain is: EAGVAQSPRYKIIEKRQSVAFWCNPISGHATLYWYQQILGQGPKLLIQFQNNGVVDDSQLPKDRFSAERLKGVDSTLKIQPAKLEDSAVYLCASSPIQNTGELFFGEGSRLTVL.